This TCR beta chain was sequenced for a study of blood T cell repertoires in COVID-19. In the study overall: Samples came from the United States, Italy and Spain, spanning acute and convalescent COVID-19. From T cells, B-cell-depleted T cells, or PBMCs came the material, which was cDNA or gDNA.

Original processing notes: By means of reference gene primer amplification, nucleated cell counts were estimated. Sequenced by immunoSEQ multiplex PCR; TCRdb stores in-frame clones only, minus some. V and J calls and clone size come straight from that table; D and trimming were deduced from the DNA. The table lists some 58,000 clones, 80% to 95% of them singletons. Deletions cut 0 bases from V and 3 bases from J, with 7 bases between. The CDR3 runs to 13 residues. The germline CDR1 and CDR2 sequences are SGHRS and YFSETQ. This clone was observed a single time. The receptor's source is a man aged 50-60 years with active COVID-19. The sample comprised peripheral blood. This sequence joins TRBV5-1 and TRBJ2-7, with a weak D call TRBD2 (5 bases). CDR3 region: CASSLGSDYEQYF. The CDR3 DNA reads as TGCGCCAGCAGCTTGGGTAGCGACTACGAGCAGTACTTC.